This T cell receptor (beta chain) was identified in a study of blood T cells in healthy people across ages. This clonotype was counted a few times. Combining a sample-barcoded 5' primer with a J-beta primer mix, a second PCR ran for 7 to 11 cycles. Every molecule of cDNA carried a tag from a template-switch adaptor with 12 random nucleotides. TCRdb passed the 5' RACE reads through MiXCR, listing each CDR3 protein once. The table lists about 1,000,000 distinct CDR3 sequences, around 43% of them singletons, with over 15% in the top ten. The CDR3 is 21 amino acids. Looked up from germline, CDR1 is DFQATT and CDR2 is SNEGSKA (reference sequence).

The source material was blood. The chain joins TRBV20-1 to TRBJ2-4; 8 bases agree with TRBD1. The DNA end lines up better with TRBJ2-7; the J call may be wrong. The sequence was collected from a woman aged 55 to 70 in good health. CDR3 sequence (DNA): TGCAGTGCTAGTATTTCGGTCGCTCCGGGACAGGTCCCGGCGGTAAGCTACGAGCAGTACTTC. As protein: CSASISVAPGQVPAVSYEQYF.